The 25 T cell receptor beta chains reported below all come from one sample, sequenced in a study of PD-L1 blockade in urothelial cancer. TCRdb's table, derived via immunoSEQ multiplex PCR, lists solely in-frame clones and lacks some. Of tens of thousands of clones detected, just over 85% appear once; the ten largest clones hold 2.5% to 3.5%. The specimen was PBMCs, collected around atezolizumab (anti-PD-L1) treatment. The receptor source for this set is a man aged 50 or older with urothelial cancer.

This chain joins TRBV30 and TRBJ1-5; 8 bases fit TRBD1. Germline loops: CDR1 GTSNPN, CDR2 SVGIG (reference sequence). This CDR3 is 15 amino acids long. Trimming took 0 bases from V and 1 from J; bases not matched to a gene: 2. The CDR3 nucleotides read TGTGCCTGGAGTGTTAACAGGGGGAGCAATCAGCCCCAGCATTTT. Translating it yields CAWSVNRGSNQPQHF.

The rearrangement uses TRBV5-1 and TRBJ2-7; TRBD2 agrees at 9 bases. Looked up from germline, CDR1 is SGHRS and CDR2 is YFSETQ. The junction had 6 bases not matched to a gene; V was cut back by 5 bases and J by 0 bases. The CDR3 totals 15 residues. For the CDR3, the DNA is TGCGCCAGCAGACCACTAGCGGGCGACTCCTACGAGCAGTACTTC. Amino acid sequence: CASRPLAGDSYEQYF.

CDR3 sequence (DNA): TGTGCCAGCAGCTTGGCCGGAGGGGGCCTGGGGAGCAATCAGCCCCAGCATTTT. Its protein is CASSLAGGGLGSNQPQHF. The V gene is TRBV5-6, the J gene TRBJ1-5; 7 positions agree with TRBD1. This CDR3 comprises 18 residues. With 0 bases clipped from V and 1 base from J, the junction kept 10 bases outside the gene matches. Per the germline V gene, CDR1 is SGHDT and CDR2 is YYEEEE.

V and J are TRBV6-1 and TRBJ2-5, with 8 bases identical to TRBD1. J was trimmed by 4 bases and V by 5 bases; bases with no gene match: 6. Germline CDR1 reads MNHNS; CDR2 reads SASEGT. CDR3 size: 14 residues. The CDR3 spells CASSLGQGLETQYF. CDR3 in DNA: TGTGCCAGCAGTCTTGGACAGGGCTTAGAGACCCAGTACTTC.

The chain combines TRBV4-1 with TRBJ2-7; D unresolved. The CDR3 sequence is 11 residues long. Trimming removed 1 base from V and 5 bases from J, with 3 bases in between. Germline loops: CDR1 MGHRA, CDR2 YSYEKL. The CDR3, as DNA: TGCGCCAGCAGCCAAGCCAACGAGCAGTACTTC. Translated: CASSQANEQYF.

The rearrangement joins TRBV6-5 to TRBJ2-1; 9 bases fit TRBD1. CDR1 is MNHEY and CDR2 is SVGAGI in the germline V gene. V dropped 6 bases and J dropped 7; count of bases not matched to a gene: 4. CDR3 size: 13 residues. As DNA, the CDR3 is TGTGCCAGCAGGTGGACAGGGGTGAATGAGCAGTTCTTC. It codes for CASRWTGVNEQFF.

The V and J genes are TRBV6-6 and TRBJ1-1; perhaps TRBD1 as D (6 bases). The CDR3 extends over 14 amino acids. Germline values: CDR1 MNHNY, CDR2 SVGAGI (reference sequence). Trimming removed 7 bases at V and 1 base at J, with 13 bases between. The CDR3 DNA follows: TGTGCCAGCATAACGGGACACCCGAACACTGAAGCTTTCTTT. Its translation: CASITGHPNTEAFF.

This chain connects TRBV7-8 to TRBJ1-5; TRBD1 aligns across 9 bases. Unmatched junction bases numbered 4, after V lost 5 bases and J lost 2 bases. Germline V gene data show CDR1 as SGHVS and CDR2 as FQNEAQ. This CDR3 comprises 15 residues. The CDR3 protein is CASSQQGAGNQPQHF. The CDR3 coding sequence is TGTGCCAGCAGCCAACAGGGGGCTGGCAATCAGCCCCAGCATTTT.

This clone was recorded once. This chain links TRBV27 with TRBJ2-7; 9 positions agree with TRBD1. J lost 6 bases, V lost 5 bases, and 14 bases had no gene match. Germline loops: CDR1 MNHEY, CDR2 SMNVEV (reference sequence). This CDR3 contains 16 residues. The CDR3 sequence: CASSPSATGGSGEQYF. The CDR3, as DNA: TGTGCCAGCAGTCCCTCAGCGACAGGGGGATCGGGCGAGCAGTACTTC.

In this sample, this clone turned up once. The J gene is TRBJ2-3, the V gene TRBV7-9; D gene ambiguous. This CDR3 comprises 12 residues. Germline CDR1 and CDR2: SEHNR and FQNEAQ (reference sequence). The ends were cut back, 8 bases at V and 6 bases at J, with 12 bases in the middle. This CDR3 reads CASSEAMDTQYF. The CDR3 DNA sequence: TGTGCCAGCTCAGAAGCGATGGATACGCAGTATTTT.

The chain couples TRBV7-3 to TRBJ2-2; 8 bases map to TRBD2. This CDR3 comprises 15 residues. The germline V gene has CDR1 SGHTA and CDR2 FQGTGA. After removal of 5 bases from V and 7 bases from J, the junction contained 9 bases not matched to a gene. The CDR3 reads CASSPSGSNFGELFF. The DNA for the CDR3 is TGTGCCAGCAGCCCGAGCGGGAGCAACTTCGGGGAGCTGTTTTTT. Looking up the rest from reference TRBV7-3 and TRBJ2-2 gives the full variable domain: GAGVSQTPSNKVTEKGKYVELRCDPISGHTALYWYRQSLGQGPEFLIYFQGTGAADDSGLPNDRFFAVRPEGSVSTLKIQRTERGDSAVYLCASSPSGSNFGELFFGEGSRLTVL.

CDR3: CASSDRGPRGEQFF. Written as DNA, the CDR3 is TGTGCCAGCAGTGACCGAGGGCCGAGGGGGGAGCAGTTCTTC. The J gene is TRBJ2-1, the V gene TRBV27, with a weak D call TRBD1 (6 bases). Trimming took 5 bases from V and 10 from J, leaving 18 bases between them. CDR1 and CDR2 (germline): MNHEY, SMNVEV (reference sequence). The CDR3 length is 14 residues.

The rearrangement links TRBV5-1 to TRBJ2-5; tentatively, D is TRBD1 (6 bases). Deletions cut 4 bases from V and 1 base from J, with 17 bases between. CDR3 length: 16 residues. Germline CDR1 SGHRS, CDR2 YFSETQ. The CDR3 loop reads CASSPMDSIRQETQYF. The CDR3 DNA reads as TGCGCCAGCAGCCCTATGGACAGCATTCGCCAAGAGACCCAGTACTTC.

The rearrangement uses TRBV18 and TRBJ1-5, with a weak D call TRBD1 (5 bases). The CDR3 is made up of 16 amino acids. The V end was cut by 6 bases, the J end by 1 base, with 16 bases between. Germline CDR1 is KGHSH and CDR2 is LQKENI. CDR3 DNA: TGTGCCAGCTCGTCGGGGGTAGGGTCGAGCAATCAGCCCCAGCATTTT. Its protein product is CASSSGVGSSNQPQHF.

This chain links TRBV6-1 with TRBJ2-7; 11 nucleotides align to TRBD2. Germline CDR1 reads MNHNS; CDR2 reads SASEGT. There are 15 residues in the CDR3. The junction had 7 bases not matched to a gene; V was cut back by 4 bases and J by 5 bases. The CDR3 sequence: CASSGLLAGAHEQYF. In DNA form, the CDR3 reads TGTGCCAGCAGTGGTCTACTAGCGGGAGCCCACGAGCAGTACTTC.

The CDR3 DNA sequence: TGTGCCAGCAGCTCGAACAACCCCGGGACAGGGGGGAATGGCTACACCTTC. Translation gives CASSSNNPGTGGNGYTF. The chain employs TRBV7-9 and TRBJ1-2; 11 bases are shared with TRBD1. The length of the CDR3 is 17 residues. Germline-derived CDR1 and CDR2 are SEHNR and FQNEAQ (reference sequence). Unmatched junction bases numbered 13, after V lost 4 bases and J lost 6 bases.

The chain links TRBV9 to TRBJ2-5, with a possible D match to TRBD2 (7 bases). This CDR3 contains 16 residues. CDR1 is SGDLS, CDR2 YYNGEE, per germline. V lost 4 bases to trimming and J lost 1 base, with 17 bases between them. The CDR3 coding sequence is TGTGCCAGCAGCCTCACTTTTAGGGGGGGCCAAGAGACCCAGTACTTC. Encoded protein: CASSLTFRGGQETQYF.

The chain combines TRBV27 with TRBJ2-5, with a possible D match to TRBD1 (5 bases). The CDR3 consists of 15 residues. Germline CDR1 MNHEY, CDR2 SMNVEV (reference sequence). V lost 6 bases to trimming and J lost 5 bases, with 19 bases between them. The CDR3 DNA is TGTGCCAGCAGCAATTTCAGGGTTTCGGGTGAGACCCAGTACTTC. It codes for CASSNFRVSGETQYF.

The chain recombines TRBV11-3 with TRBJ1-3, with a possible D match to TRBD1 (6 bases). The CDR3 extends over 16 amino acids. The germline CDR1 and CDR2 sequences are SGHNT and YENEEA. V dropped 3 bases and J dropped 4 bases, with 16 bases sitting between them. CDR3 region: CASSFGGPGPGNTIYF. The CDR3 DNA reads as TGTGCCAGCAGCTTCGGGGGGCCGGGGCCGGGAAACACCATATATTTT.

V and J are TRBV10-1 and TRBJ2-7; 9 bases align to TRBD2. CDR1 is WNHNN, CDR2 SYGVQD, per germline (reference sequence). The CDR3 consists of 15 residues. V lost 10 bases, J lost 4 bases, and 14 bases stayed unmatched. The CDR3 sequence is CAIQGLAGRSYEQYF. CDR3 nucleotide sequence: TGCGCCATTCAGGGCCTAGCGGGACGGTCATACGAGCAGTACTTC.

The chain links TRBV10-2 to TRBJ1-1; D is undetermined. Germline lookup yields CDR1 WSHSY and CDR2 SAAADI. The germline V and J ends were trimmed by 2 bases and 1 base, with 5 bases remaining between them. This CDR3 region has 13 residues. The CDR3 bases are TGCGCCAGCAGTGAGGCACAGAACACTGAAGCTTTCTTT. This codes for CASSEAQNTEAFF.

The chain couples TRBV2 to TRBJ2-7; D is unresolved. The CDR3 runs to 14 residues. Trimming took off 8 bases at V and 2 bases at J, with 16 bases between the two ends. Germline CDR1 reads SNHLY; CDR2 reads FYNNEI. The CDR3 DNA sequence: TGTGCCAGCGCAGACACCCCCGCGACCTACGAGCAGTACTTC. This translates into CASADTPATYEQYF.

This clone was picked up a small number of times. The chain carries TRBV6-5 and TRBJ1-1; 10 nucleotides agree with TRBD1. The CDR3 has 13 residues. V lost 11 bases to trimming and J lost 4 bases; unmatched junction nucleotides: 7. Germline values: CDR1 MNHEY, CDR2 SVGAGI. This chain's CDR3 is CAATGQGFTEAFF. CDR3 sequence (DNA): TGTGCCGCTACGGGACAGGGGTTCACTGAAGCTTTCTTT.

This clone came up a few times. V gene TRBV4-1 combines with J gene TRBJ2-3; 13 bases map to TRBD2. CDR1 and CDR2 (germline): MGHRA, YSYEKL. The CDR3 sequence is 20 residues long. Trimming at V came to 1 base and at J to 0 bases, leaving 10 bases not matched to a gene. The CDR3 loop is CASSQGPLAGGPYSTDTQYF. DNA for the CDR3: TGCGCCAGCAGCCAAGGGCCACTAGCGGGAGGGCCGTATAGCACAGATACGCAGTATTTT.

In its sample, this clone was seen a few times. The chain combines TRBV5-1 with TRBJ2-4; 11 bases line up with TRBD1. This CDR3 is built from 16 residues. Looked up from germline, CDR1 is SGHRS and CDR2 is YFSETQ. V dropped 3 bases and J dropped 9; count of bases not matched to a gene: 11. CDR3 coding DNA: TGCGCCAGCAGCTCGCACACGGGACAGGGGGGAGGCATTCAGTACTTC. Translated: CASSSHTGQGGGIQYF.